Listed below are T cell receptor beta chains from one sample, sequenced in a study of post-analysis software for immune sequencing data. From the PCR reads, TCRdb called clonotypes with MiXCR, one entry per CDR3 protein. The sample shows fewer than 700,000 distinct CDR3 sequences, 44% of them seen only once. The material sequenced was blood. The receptors derive from a girl aged 10 to 17 with multiple sclerosis. Each CDR3 is given with its conserved first and last residue. Fields, in order: clone size, D gene, V gene, J gene, CDR3 protein, CDR3 DNA. A D gene is named only where the DNA matches it firmly. Where a row states a size, it is once, few, many or the class of an expanded clone; other rows omit it.

clone size: NA
D gene: TRBD1
V gene: TRBV12-3/TRBV12-4
J gene: TRBJ1-2
CDR3 protein: CASSSGGGYYGYTF
CDR3 DNA: TGTGCCAGCAGTTCAGGGGGCGGTTATTATGGCTACACCTTC

clone size: few
D gene: TRBD2
V gene: TRBV28
J gene: TRBJ2-5
CDR3 protein: CASIIGRQETQYF
CDR3 DNA: TGTGCCAGCATCATCGGGAGGCAAGAGACCCAGTACTTC

clone size: few
D gene: TRBD2
V gene: TRBV7-8
J gene: TRBJ2-7
CDR3 protein: CASSELAGTLYEQYF
CDR3 DNA: TGTGCCAGCAGCGAACTAGCGGGAACGCTCTACGAGCAGTACTTC

clone size: NA
D gene: NA
V gene: TRBV5-1
J gene: TRBJ2-3
CDR3 protein: CASGQKIADTQYF
CDR3 DNA: TGCGCCAGCGGACAGAAAATTGCAGATACGCAGTATTTT

clone size: NA
D gene: TRBD2
V gene: TRBV15
J gene: TRBJ2-3
CDR3 protein: CATSRDRLAGLTDTQYF
CDR3 DNA: TGTGCCACCAGCAGAGACCGACTAGCGGGCTTAACAGATACGCAGTATTTT

clone size: NA
D gene: TRBD1
V gene: TRBV15
J gene: TRBJ2-5
CDR3 protein: CATWTGFGQETQYF
CDR3 DNA: TGTGCCACTTGGACAGGGTTTGGGCAAGAGACCCAGTACTTC

clone size: NA
D gene: TRBD1
V gene: TRBV20-1
J gene: TRBJ2-1
CDR3 protein: CSAREGQGAANEQFF
CDR3 DNA: TGCAGTGCTAGAGAGGGCCAGGGGGCGGCAAATGAGCAGTTCTTC

clone size: NA
D gene: NA
V gene: TRBV29-1
J gene: TRBJ1-3
CDR3 protein: CSVGDPFSGNTIYF
CDR3 DNA: TGCAGCGTTGGGGACCCTTTCTCTGGAAACACCATATATTTT

clone size: NA
D gene: TRBD2
V gene: TRBV12-3/TRBV12-4
J gene: TRBJ2-5
CDR3 protein: CTSSILAGQETQYF
CDR3 DNA: TGTACCAGCAGTATACTAGCGGGCCAAGAGACCCAGTACTTC

clone size: NA
D gene: TRBD1
V gene: TRBV15
J gene: TRBJ1-5
CDR3 protein: CATSRGQGSQPQHF
CDR3 DNA: TGTGCCACCAGCAGAGGACAGGGGAGTCAGCCCCAGCATTTT

clone size: NA
D gene: NA
V gene: TRBV5-1
J gene: TRBJ2-7
CDR3 protein: CASSATPPVYEQYF
CDR3 DNA: TGCGCCAGCAGCGCCACTCCCCCGGTGTACGAGCAGTACTTC

clone size: NA
D gene: TRBD1
V gene: TRBV12-3/TRBV12-4
J gene: TRBJ1-2
CDR3 protein: CAGSKETGIYGYTF
CDR3 DNA: TGTGCCGGCAGTAAGGAGACAGGGATCTATGGCTACACCTTC

clone size: few
D gene: NA
V gene: TRBV6-6
J gene: TRBJ2-1
CDR3 protein: CASSQVGAYNEQFF
CDR3 DNA: TGTGCCAGCAGTCAGGTCGGGGCATACAATGAGCAGTTCTTC

clone size: NA
D gene: NA
V gene: TRBV2
J gene: TRBJ2-7
CDR3 protein: CASSEGAVVIYEQYF
CDR3 DNA: TGTGCCAGCAGTGAAGGGGCCGTAGTAATTTACGAGCAGTACTTC

clone size: few
D gene: TRBD1
V gene: TRBV12-3/TRBV12-4
J gene: TRBJ1-3
CDR3 protein: CASSPGQAFSGNTIYF
CDR3 DNA: TGTGCCAGCAGTCCAGGACAGGCCTTCTCTGGAAACACCATATATTTT

clone size: once
D gene: NA
V gene: TRBV7-9
J gene: TRBJ1-1
CDR3 protein: CASTSSGGTEAFF
CDR3 DNA: TGTGCCAGCACTTCATCGGGGGGCACTGAAGCTTTCTTT

clone size: few
D gene: NA
V gene: TRBV24-1
J gene: TRBJ2-5
CDR3 protein: CTTSDTRVETQYF
CDR3 DNA: TGTACCACCAGTGACACTAGAGTGGAGACCCAGTACTTC

clone size: NA
D gene: NA
V gene: TRBV5-1
J gene: TRBJ1-2
CDR3 protein: CASSGGGDYGYTF
CDR3 DNA: TGCGCCAGCAGCGGCGGGGGAGACTATGGCTACACCTTC

clone size: NA
D gene: NA
V gene: TRBV5-1
J gene: TRBJ1-1
CDR3 protein: CASSPREGAEAFF
CDR3 DNA: TGCGCCAGCAGCCCCAGAGAGGGGGCTGAAGCTTTCTTT

clone size: NA
D gene: NA
V gene: TRBV21-1
J gene: TRBJ1-2
CDR3 protein: CASGEGQRGGYTF
CDR3 DNA: TGTGCCAGTGGAGAGGGGCAGAGGGGCGGCTACACCTTC

clone size: once
D gene: TRBD1
V gene: TRBV9
J gene: TRBJ2-1
CDR3 protein: CASSPTTGLSYNEQFF
CDR3 DNA: TGTGCCAGCAGCCCCACGACAGGGCTCTCCTACAATGAGCAGTTCTTC

clone size: NA
D gene: NA
V gene: TRBV12-3/TRBV12-4
J gene: TRBJ2-3
CDR3 protein: CASSLATVSTDTQYF
CDR3 DNA: TGTGCCAGCAGTTTAGCAACTGTTAGCACAGATACGCAGTATTTT

clone size: NA
D gene: NA
V gene: TRBV10-3
J gene: TRBJ1-4
CDR3 protein: CAISESRGGTNEKLFF
CDR3 DNA: TGTGCCATCAGTGAGTCGCGAGGGGGGACTAATGAAAAACTGTTTTTT

clone size: NA
D gene: NA
V gene: TRBV7-9
J gene: TRBJ2-7
CDR3 protein: CASSLDSEGQYF
CDR3 DNA: TGTGCCAGCAGCCTGGATTCGGAGGGGCAGTACTTC

clone size: NA
D gene: NA
V gene: TRBV29-1
J gene: TRBJ1-2
CDR3 protein: CSVGAGEGYTF
CDR3 DNA: TGCAGCGTGGGGGCAGGGGAAGGCTACACCTTC

clone size: NA
D gene: TRBD2
V gene: TRBV12-3/TRBV12-4
J gene: TRBJ2-1
CDR3 protein: CASSRLAGRGNEQFF
CDR3 DNA: TGTGCCAGTAGCCGACTAGCAGGGAGAGGCAATGAGCAGTTCTTC

clone size: NA
D gene: TRBD1
V gene: TRBV6-5
J gene: TRBJ2-2
CDR3 protein: CAAVEGAGTGELFF
CDR3 DNA: TGTGCCGCAGTTGAGGGGGCGGGCACCGGGGAGCTGTTTTTT

clone size: NA
D gene: NA
V gene: TRBV12-3/TRBV12-4
J gene: TRBJ2-5
CDR3 protein: CASTTLSALGTQYF
CDR3 DNA: TGTGCCAGCACCACTTTGTCCGCCCTCGGGACCCAGTACTTC

clone size: NA
D gene: NA
V gene: TRBV24-1
J gene: TRBJ2-1
CDR3 protein: CATSELDSASNEQFF
CDR3 DNA: TGTGCCACCAGTGAGCTAGACTCTGCGTCCAATGAGCAGTTCTTC

clone size: few
D gene: TRBD2
V gene: TRBV7-2
J gene: TRBJ2-5
CDR3 protein: CASSLVFSGGSQETQYF
CDR3 DNA: TGTGCCAGCAGCTTAGTCTTTAGCGGGGGGTCCCAAGAGACCCAGTACTTC

clone size: NA
D gene: TRBD2
V gene: TRBV5-1
J gene: TRBJ2-1
CDR3 protein: CASSPKTSRADEQFF
CDR3 DNA: TGCGCCAGCAGCCCTAAGACTAGCAGGGCCGATGAGCAGTTCTTC

clone size: NA
D gene: NA
V gene: TRBV7-9
J gene: TRBJ2-5
CDR3 protein: CASSSTLQETRYF
CDR3 DNA: TGTGCCAGCAGCTCGACTCTGCAAGAGACCCGGTACTTC

clone size: NA
D gene: TRBD1
V gene: TRBV2
J gene: TRBJ2-1
CDR3 protein: CASRGDRGRYNEQFF
CDR3 DNA: TGTGCCAGCAGGGGGGACAGGGGGAGATACAATGAGCAGTTCTTC

clone size: NA
D gene: TRBD2
V gene: TRBV29-1
J gene: TRBJ2-5
CDR3 protein: CSVGLAGGETQYF
CDR3 DNA: TGCAGCGTTGGACTAGCGGGAGGAGAGACCCAGTACTTC

clone size: NA
D gene: NA
V gene: TRBV24-1
J gene: TRBJ2-1
CDR3 protein: CATSDSGTRPTNEQFF
CDR3 DNA: TGTGCCACCAGTGACTCCGGGACCCGTCCTACCAATGAGCAGTTCTTC

clone size: few
D gene: NA
V gene: TRBV29-1
J gene: TRBJ2-3
CDR3 protein: CSVGTRNTDTQYF
CDR3 DNA: TGCAGCGTGGGGACCCGAAACACAGATACGCAGTATTTT

clone size: few
D gene: NA
V gene: TRBV6-6
J gene: TRBJ2-7
CDR3 protein: CASRTYRDEQYF
CDR3 DNA: TGTGCCAGCAGAACCTACAGGGACGAGCAGTACTTC

clone size: few
D gene: NA
V gene: TRBV5-1
J gene: TRBJ1-2
CDR3 protein: CASSLGKGPLGGYTF
CDR3 DNA: TGCGCCAGCAGCTTAGGAAAAGGGCCCCTAGGCGGCTACACCTTC

clone size: few
D gene: TRBD1
V gene: TRBV12-3/TRBV12-4
J gene: TRBJ1-5
CDR3 protein: CASSTGANQPQHF
CDR3 DNA: TGTGCCAGCAGCACAGGGGCCAATCAGCCCCAGCATTTT

clone size: NA
D gene: NA
V gene: TRBV20-1
J gene: TRBJ1-2
CDR3 protein: CSARSSGSGYTF
CDR3 DNA: TGCAGTGCTAGATCGTCAGGGTCTGGCTACACCTTC

clone size: once
D gene: NA
V gene: TRBV10-3
J gene: TRBJ2-4
CDR3 protein: CAISEWGENIQYF
CDR3 DNA: TGTGCCATCAGTGAGTGGGGGGAAAACATTCAGTACTTC

clone size: NA
D gene: TRBD1
V gene: TRBV4-1
J gene: TRBJ2-1
CDR3 protein: CASSDGWTGNEQFF
CDR3 DNA: TGCGCCAGCAGCGACGGGTGGACAGGGAATGAGCAGTTCTTC

clone size: NA
D gene: NA
V gene: TRBV4-1
J gene: TRBJ2-7
CDR3 protein: CASSQPGGSYEQYF
CDR3 DNA: TGCGCCAGCAGCCAGCCAGGGGGGTCCTACGAGCAGTACTTC

clone size: NA
D gene: NA
V gene: TRBV6-5
J gene: TRBJ2-1
CDR3 protein: CASSYSLGEQFF
CDR3 DNA: TGTGCCAGCAGTTACTCCCTTGGTGAGCAGTTCTTC

clone size: NA
D gene: TRBD1
V gene: TRBV10-3
J gene: TRBJ2-1
CDR3 protein: CAISEPGQAQQFF
CDR3 DNA: TGTGCCATCAGTGAGCCGGGACAGGCGCAGCAGTTCTTC

clone size: NA
D gene: TRBD1
V gene: TRBV7-2
J gene: TRBJ2-4
CDR3 protein: CASSSQGTKNIQYF
CDR3 DNA: TGTGCCAGCAGCTCACAGGGGACCAAAAACATTCAGTACTTC

clone size: NA
D gene: NA
V gene: TRBV5-1
J gene: TRBJ1-5
CDR3 protein: CASSNDGTSNQPQHF
CDR3 DNA: TGCGCCAGCAGTAACGACGGTACTAGCAATCAGCCCCAGCATTTT

clone size: NA
D gene: TRBD1
V gene: TRBV29-1
J gene: TRBJ1-1
CDR3 protein: CSATLFLQGARNTEAFF
CDR3 DNA: TGCAGCGCTACTCTTTTCTTACAGGGGGCGCGGAACACTGAAGCTTTCTTT

clone size: NA
D gene: TRBD1
V gene: TRBV5-1
J gene: TRBJ2-2
CDR3 protein: CASSSGQVLTGELFF
CDR3 DNA: TGCGCCAGCAGCTCGGGACAGGTCCTCACCGGGGAGCTGTTTTTT

clone size: NA
D gene: NA
V gene: TRBV11-2
J gene: TRBJ1-2
CDR3 protein: CASSSSDYGYTF
CDR3 DNA: TGTGCCAGCAGCTCTTCGGACTATGGCTACACCTTC

clone size: NA
D gene: NA
V gene: TRBV6-1
J gene: TRBJ2-7
CDR3 protein: CASRDPGLQYEQYF
CDR3 DNA: TGTGCCAGCAGGGATCCGGGACTCCAATACGAGCAGTACTTC

clone size: NA
D gene: NA
V gene: TRBV10-3
J gene: TRBJ1-4
CDR3 protein: CAIRGDISDNEKLFF
CDR3 DNA: TGTGCCATCAGGGGGGACATTTCGGATAATGAAAAACTGTTTTTT

clone size: few
D gene: NA
V gene: TRBV12-3/TRBV12-4
J gene: TRBJ1-2
CDR3 protein: CASSRQANYGYTF
CDR3 DNA: TGTGCCAGCAGCCGACAGGCGAACTATGGCTACACCTTC

clone size: NA
D gene: NA
V gene: TRBV19
J gene: TRBJ1-2
CDR3 protein: CAVLGPGGNYGYTF
CDR3 DNA: TGTGCCGTGCTGGGTCCGGGAGGGAACTATGGCTACACCTTC